The clone carrying this TCR beta chain was picked up one time. This sample is drawn from a study of blood T cell repertoires in COVID-19. Study overall: Samples representing acute and convalescent COVID-19 were sourced from the United States, Italy and Spain. PBMCs, B-cell-depleted T cells, or T cells were the source of the cDNA or gDNA that made up the material.

Germline loops: CDR1 SGHVS, CDR2 FQNEAQ. The V gene lost 4 bases and the J gene lost 2 bases, with 19 bases spanning the gap. The CDR3 has 17 amino acids. Authors' processing steps: How many nucleated cells were present was estimated from reference gene primer amplification. Method: immunoSEQ multiplex PCR; TCRdb's copy keeps in-frame clones and lacks some. Clone size and the V and J calls come from that table; the DNA yielded D and trimming. The data contain under 250,000 clones, about 78% of them singletons. The sample taken for sequencing was peripheral blood. The rearrangement links TRBV7-8 to TRBJ2-3; D is perhaps TRBD1 (6 bases). This receptor was identified in a woman in her sixties or seventies with acute or convalescent COVID-19. This CDR3 is CASSSPSTGPSTDTQYF. In DNA, the CDR3 is TGTGCCAGCAGCTCCCCATCCACAGGGCCGTCCACAGATACGCAGTATTTT.